The clone carrying this TCR beta chain was counted only a few times. Per the authors' pipeline: Estimates of nucleated cell counts were drawn from the amplification of reference gene primers. Sequencing was performed with immunoSEQ multiplex PCR; in TCRdb, only in-frame clones are kept and a portion is missing. V and J calls and clone size are given by that table; D and trimming were obtained from the DNA. The sample consists of 340,000 or so clones, about nine tenths of them appearing once. This record comes from a study of blood T cell repertoires in COVID-19. Looking at the study overall: From T cells, B-cell-depleted T cells, or PBMCs came the material, which was cDNA or gDNA.

Germline-derived CDR1 and CDR2 are SGHRS and YFSETQ. V was pared by 0 bases and J by 0 bases, with 10 bases of the junction left unmatched. The CDR3 contains 18 residues. Sequenced input: peripheral blood. The clonotype comes from a man aged 50-59 years with active or convalescent COVID-19. The V and J genes are TRBV5-1 and TRBJ1-1; 8 positions match TRBD1. The CDR3 here is CASSLGRTGRLLNTEAFF. CDR3 sequence (DNA): TGCGCCAGCAGCTTGGGACGGACAGGGAGACTCCTGAACACTGAAGCTTTCTTT.